Following are 16 T cell receptor beta chains from one sample sequenced in a study of CD8+ T cells in alopecia areata. RNA was extracted and reverse transcribed into cDNA as the sequencing template. The assay was immunoSEQ multiplex PCR, and TCRdb's table has in-frame clones only and misses some. The sample lists more than 150,000 clones; approximately 50% were seen once. Documented treatment: oral pan-JAK inhibitor, 5-10 mg twice daily. Sequenced material: CD8+ T cells sorted from blood, taken at roughly week 52, from a patient treated with tofacitinib. The receptors come from a human donor with alopecia areata.

This rearrangement joins TRBV7-9 to TRBJ1-1; a weak D match, TRBD1 (5 bases). This CDR3 spans 11 amino acids. Trimming stripped 8 bases from V and 6 bases from J, with 10 bases between. Germline values: CDR1 SEHNR, CDR2 FQNEAQ (reference sequence). Here the CDR3 reads CASLGGAEAFF. The CDR3 DNA follows: TGTGCCAGCCTGGGGGGGGCTGAAGCTTTCTTT.

This clone was seen only a few times. The chain carries TRBV9 and TRBJ2-3, with 7 bases matching TRBD2. The germline gives CDR1 SGDLS, CDR2 YYNGEE. CDR3 length: 14 amino acids. Unmatched junction bases numbered 10, after V lost 1 base and J lost 11 bases. CDR3 bases: TGTGCCAGCAGCGTATTCCGCGGGGCGGGGGAGCAGTATTTT. Protein sequence: CASSVFRGAGEQYF.

The genes are TRBV4-3 and TRBJ2-7; no clear D gene. Trimming cost V 0 bases and J 3 bases, with 6 bases left between them. The CDR3 contains 13 residues. Per germline, CDR1 LGHNA and CDR2 YSLEER. This CDR3 is CASSQDSGYEQYF. The CDR3 DNA follows: TGCGCCAGCAGCCAAGATTCAGGCTACGAGCAGTACTTC.

This clone was counted a single time. The chain is built from TRBV30 and TRBJ1-3; unclear D gene. CDR3 length equals 14 residues. Germline values: CDR1 GTSNPN, CDR2 SVGIG (reference sequence). Deletions cut 5 bases from V and 0 bases from J, with 11 bases between. Here the CDR3 DNA reads TGTGCCTGGGACCCGAACAGCTCTGGAAACACCATATATTTT. It specifies CAWDPNSSGNTIYF. The complete variable domain, with remaining parts taken from reference TRBV30 and TRBJ1-3, reads SQTIHQWPATLVQPVGSPLSLECTVEGTSNPNLYWYRQAAGRGLQLLFYSVGIGQISSEVPQNLSASRPQDRQFILSSKKLLLSDSGFYLCAWDPNSSGNTIYFGEGSWLTVV.

There are a few counts of this clone. This chain connects TRBV7-2 to TRBJ1-3; D uncertain. Germline V lookup: CDR1 SGHTA, CDR2 FQGNSA. The CDR3 runs 14 residues. Trimming removed 1 base at V and 4 bases at J, with 8 bases between. The CDR3 DNA sequence: TGTGCCAGCAGCTTAGTCGGGCACGGAAACACCATATATTTT. This encodes CASSLVGHGNTIYF.

The V gene is TRBV9, the J gene TRBJ2-2; 7 bases agree with TRBD2. The CDR3 contains 16 residues. Germline V CDR1 and CDR2: SGDLS, YYNGEE. V was clipped by 1 base and J by 2 bases; unmatched bases: 5. The CDR3 DNA sequence: TGTGCCAGCAGCGTATCGCGGGGGATTAACACCGGGGAGCTGTTTTTT. It is translated as CASSVSRGINTGELFF.

The V and J genes are TRBV27 and TRBJ1-5; a possible D gene is TRBD1 (5 bases). Trimming pared 0 bases from V and 6 bases from J, leaving 12 bases between. CDR3 length: 15 residues. The V gene's germline CDR1 is MNHEY and CDR2 SMNVEV (reference sequence). The CDR3 DNA reads TGTGCCAGCAGTTTATCGGGGGGTGACAGTCAGCCCCAGCATTTT. Encoded protein: CASSLSGGDSQPQHF.

With respect to this clone: The same CDR3 arises from other DNA sequences in this sample as well. The V and J genes are TRBV6-5 and TRBJ1-2; D gene uncertain. The CDR3 extends over 14 amino acids. Germline V lookup: CDR1 MNHEY, CDR2 SVGAGI. Trimming took off 4 bases at V and 8 bases at J, with 17 bases between the two ends. As DNA, the CDR3 is TGTGCCAGCAGTTCGCAACCGGGCCTGACGGGCTACACCTTC. This sequence encodes CASSSQPGLTGYTF.

CDR3 loop: CASSQALSYEQYF. CDR3 coding DNA: TGTGCCAGCAGTCAGGCGCTCTCCTACGAGCAGTACTTC. The rearrangement joins TRBV5-6 to TRBJ2-7; D not certain. The CDR3 totals 13 residues. The germline V gene encodes CDR1 SGHDT and CDR2 YYEEEE. Trimming took off 5 bases at V and 0 bases at J, with 9 bases between the two ends.

This chain uses TRBV6-5 with TRBJ2-5; TRBD2 might be the D (5 bases). The CDR3 spans 12 residues. Between the trimmed V and J ends, which lost 2 bases and 5 bases, there was a span of 6 bases. Germline V lookup: CDR1 MNHEY, CDR2 SVGAGI. In DNA, the CDR3 is TGTGCCAGCAGTTACCCGGGGGAGACCCAGTACTTC. Translating it yields CASSYPGETQYF.

The chain recombines TRBV15 with TRBJ2-7; 8 nucleotides align to TRBD2. Germline CDR1 and CDR2: LNHNV and YYDKDF (reference sequence). The CDR3 totals 14 residues. V shed 5 bases and J 6 bases; nucleotides not matched to a gene: 9. The CDR3 bases are TGTGCCACCAGCCCCTTTAGCGGGGTCGGCGAGCAGTACTTC. Translated, it gives CATSPFSGVGEQYF.

This clone was seen only once. The V and J genes are TRBV19 and TRBJ2-3; no definite D call. The germline V and J ends were trimmed by 3 bases and 2 bases, with 6 bases remaining between them. CDR1 and CDR2 from the germline V gene are LNHDA and SQIVND (reference sequence). The CDR3 covers 13 residues. This CDR3 is CASSILVTDTQYF. Here the CDR3 DNA reads TGTGCCAGTAGTATTTTGGTCACAGATACGCAGTATTTT.

Only a few counts were recorded for this clone. The rearrangement links TRBV6-5 to TRBJ2-2; no definite D call. This CDR3 contains 13 residues. CDR1 MNHEY and CDR2 SVGAGI come from the germline V gene. Trimming removed 8 bases from V and 5 bases from J, with 12 bases in between. CDR3 region: CASFMTRTGELFF. The CDR3 bases are TGTGCCAGCTTCATGACCCGAACCGGGGAGCTGTTTTTT.

The chain couples TRBV9 to TRBJ2-4; D is uncertain. Germline V CDR1 and CDR2: SGDLS, YYNGEE. Trimming cost V 0 bases and J 9 bases, with 7 bases left between them. The CDR3 loop spans 12 amino acids. Written as DNA, the CDR3 is TGTGCCAGCAGCGTAGGACAAGGCATTCAGTACTTC. Translation gives CASSVGQGIQYF.

In its sample, this clone was seen a few times. This chain connects TRBV5-1 to TRBJ2-2; 7 nucleotides agree with TRBD2. This CDR3 is 16 amino acids long. The ends lost 2 bases at V and 5 bases at J; junction bases unmatched: 9. The germline gives CDR1 SGHRS, CDR2 YFSETQ. The CDR3 region is CASSFEKTSSTGELFF. The CDR3, as DNA: TGCGCCAGCAGCTTTGAGAAGACTAGCTCAACCGGGGAGCTGTTTTTT. The full variable domain, its missing parts supplied by reference TRBV5-1 and TRBJ2-2, is KAGVTQTPRYLIKTRGQQVTLSCSPISGHRSVSWYQQTPGQGLQFLFEYFSETQRNKGNFPGRFSGRQFSNSRSEMNVSTLELGDSALYLCASSFEKTSSTGELFFGEGSRLTVL.

The V call is TRBV30, the J call TRBJ2-7; possibly TRBD1 for D (5 bases). The CDR3 consists of 13 residues. V lost 2 bases to trimming and J lost 3 bases, with 11 bases between them. CDR1 GTSNPN and CDR2 SVGIG come from the germline V gene (reference sequence). CDR3 nucleotides: TGTGCCTGGAGTCCAGGGTCAGGCTACGAGCAGTACTTC. Its protein is CAWSPGSGYEQYF.